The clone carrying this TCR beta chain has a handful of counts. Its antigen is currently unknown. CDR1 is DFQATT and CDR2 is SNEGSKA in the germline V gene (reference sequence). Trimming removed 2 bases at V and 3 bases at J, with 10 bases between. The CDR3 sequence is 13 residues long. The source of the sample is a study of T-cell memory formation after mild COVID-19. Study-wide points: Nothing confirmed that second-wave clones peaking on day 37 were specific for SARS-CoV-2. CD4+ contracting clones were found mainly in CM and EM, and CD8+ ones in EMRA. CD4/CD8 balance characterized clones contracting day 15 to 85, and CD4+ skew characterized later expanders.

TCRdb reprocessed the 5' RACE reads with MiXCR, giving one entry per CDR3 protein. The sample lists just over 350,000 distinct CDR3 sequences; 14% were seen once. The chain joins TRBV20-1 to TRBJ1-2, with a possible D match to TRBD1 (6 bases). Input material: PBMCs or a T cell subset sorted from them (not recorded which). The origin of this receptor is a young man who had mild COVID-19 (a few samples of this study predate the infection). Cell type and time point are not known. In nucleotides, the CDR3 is TGCAGTGCTAGAAACAGGGAGTACTATGGCTACACCTTC. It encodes CSARNREYYGYTF.